Presented here are 21 T cell receptor beta chains from one specimen sequenced in a study of metastatic and nonmetastatic thyroid tumors. TCRdb re-called the PCR reads via MiXCR. The table records 10,000 to 15,000 clones, about 25% of them present only once. Thyroid surgery was performed in patients who had received no treatment beforehand. The sequenced sample was blood. The source is a female donor with papillary thyroid cancer or a benign thyroid nodule (not recorded which). Some clones in this sample may be carry-over from other donors' samples.

This clone was seen repeatedly, ten times or more. The chain uses TRBV3-1 and TRBJ2-1; D remains unclear. V lost 2 bases and J lost 7, with 9 bases in between. Looked up from germline, CDR1 is LGHDT and CDR2 is YNNKEL (reference sequence). This CDR3 comprises 13 residues. The CDR3 sequence is CASSQTTENEQFF. CDR3 DNA sequence: TGTGCCAGCAGCCAAACGACTGAGAATGAGCAGTTCTTC.

By sample fraction, this clone is medium-sized. V usage is TRBV10-3 and J usage is TRBJ1-1; D is perhaps TRBD1 (6 bases). The germline V gene has CDR1 ENHRY and CDR2 SYGVKD. Trimming removed 5 bases at V and 1 base at J, with 8 bases between. This CDR3 spans 13 amino acids. The CDR3 bases are TGTGCCATCAGTATACAGGGGAACACTGAAGCTTTCTTT. It encodes CAISIQGNTEAFF.

This clone was counted at least ten times. The rearrangement links TRBV28 to TRBJ2-5; 8 bases map to TRBD2. The V segment lost 0 bases and the J segment 2 bases; nucleotides outside the gene matches: 5. The germline V gene has CDR1 MDHEN and CDR2 SYDVKM. The CDR3 covers 16 residues. The CDR3: CASSLWAAGEQETQYF. The CDR3 DNA reads TGTGCCAGCAGTTTATGGGCAGCGGGAGAGCAAGAGACCCAGTACTTC.

This clone was observed at least ten times. This chain uses TRBV7-8 with TRBJ2-5; D is unresolved. Germline V gives CDR1 SGHVS, CDR2 FQNEAQ. The CDR3 covers 14 residues. Trimming took off 0 bases at V and 2 bases at J, with 7 bases between the two ends. The CDR3 is CASSLAWQQETQYF. The CDR3 DNA sequence: TGTGCCAGCAGCTTAGCTTGGCAGCAAGAGACCCAGTACTTC.

This sequence joins TRBV6-1 and TRBJ2-1, with 9 bases identical to TRBD2. Germline V gene sequence: CDR1 MNHNS, CDR2 SASEGT. The J segment lost 7 bases and the V segment lost 2 bases, leaving 12 bases of the junction unmatched. This CDR3 has 17 amino acids. The CDR3 loop reads CASSELVGGGARNEQFF. The CDR3 DNA sequence: TGTGCCAGCAGTGAATTGGTTGGCGGGGGGGCCAGGAATGAGCAGTTCTTC.

This clone was recorded a few times. The CDR3 nucleotides are TGTGCCAGCAGCTTGCAGCAGGGGGCAGGGACTGAAGCTTTCTTT. It translates to CASSLQQGAGTEAFF. The chain is built from TRBV5-4 and TRBJ1-1; 8 bases align to TRBD1. The length of the CDR3 is 15 residues. V dropped 1 base and J dropped 5; count of bases not matched to a gene: 7. Germline CDR1 SGHNT, CDR2 YYREEE (reference sequence).

This clone was picked up many times. The rearrangement links TRBV19 to TRBJ1-2; 7 nucleotides match TRBD1. Looked up from germline, CDR1 is LNHDA and CDR2 is SQIVND (reference sequence). This CDR3 has 16 residues. V shed 4 bases and J 6 bases; nucleotides not matched to a gene: 14. CDR3 loop: CASSTSPPGGRDGYTF. CDR3 nucleotide sequence: TGTGCCAGTAGTACTTCCCCCCCAGGGGGTCGGGATGGCTACACCTTC. Complete variable domain (other parts from reference TRBV19 and TRBJ1-2): DGGITQSPKYLFRKEGQNVTLSCEQNLNHDAMYWYRQDPGQGLRLIYYSQIVNDFQKGDIAEGYSVSREKKESFPLTVTSAQKNPTAFYLCASSTSPPGGRDGYTFGSGTRLTVV.

This clone was detected ten times or more. The chain is built from TRBV5-8 and TRBJ2-3, with D possibly matching TRBD2 (6 bases). Germline V CDR1 and CDR2: SGHTS, YDEGEE. CDR3 length equals 12 residues. V lost 3 bases and J lost 4, with 6 bases in between. The CDR3 protein is CASSWGADTQYF. In DNA form, the CDR3 reads TGTGCCAGCAGCTGGGGGGCAGATACGCAGTATTTT.

The sample holds many counts of this clone. The V call is TRBV5-4, the J call TRBJ1-4, with D perhaps TRBD1 (5 bases). V lost 4 bases to trimming and J lost 12 bases, with 22 bases between them. The CDR3 runs 15 residues. CDR1 SGHNT and CDR2 YYREEE come from the germline V gene (reference sequence). CDR3 nucleotides: TGTGCCAGCAGCAACCGGGACCTCGATATCAGGGAACTGTTTTTT. Amino acids: CASSNRDLDIRELFF.

This clone was recorded at least ten times. The CDR3 is CASSLVSGMNTEAFF. In DNA form, the CDR3 reads TGTGCCAGCAGCTTAGTGTCAGGGATGAACACTGAAGCTTTCTTT. The chain carries TRBV11-2 and TRBJ1-1; possibly TRBD1 for D (5 bases). Germline assignment: CDR1 SGHAT and CDR2 FQNNGV. The ends were cut back, 1 base at V and 0 bases at J, with 9 bases in the middle. This CDR3 spans 15 amino acids.

The gene calls are TRBV7-9 and TRBJ2-7; 8 bases are shared with TRBD1. Trimming cost V 4 bases and J 3 bases; bases outside gene matches: 8. Germline assignment: CDR1 SEHNR and CDR2 FQNEAQ (reference sequence). The CDR3 consists of 15 residues. CDR3 loop: CASSSLDRGNYEQYF. CDR3 nucleotides: TGTGCCAGCAGCTCCCTAGACAGGGGAAACTACGAGCAGTACTTC.

This clone was picked up many times. The rearrangement joins TRBV27 to TRBJ2-5; possibly TRBD2 for D (6 bases). The CDR3 runs 14 residues. Trimming took off 5 bases at V and 6 bases at J, with 16 bases between the two ends. In germline, CDR1 is MNHEY, CDR2 SMNVEV (reference sequence). CDR3 in DNA: TGTGCCAGCAGTCCTTGGGGCGGGGCCCAGACCCAGTACTTC. Translation gives CASSPWGGAQTQYF.

By its share, this clone is medium-sized (0.01 to 0.1%). V and J are TRBV7-8 and TRBJ2-7; D is undetermined. Germline V gene data show CDR1 as SGHVS and CDR2 as FQNEAQ. The CDR3 is 12 amino acids. The V end lost 3 bases, the J end lost 3 bases, and 6 bases lay between the germline ends. The CDR3 reads CASSFAVYEQYF. The CDR3 DNA is TGTGCCAGCAGCTTTGCGGTCTACGAGCAGTACTTC.

By frequency in the sample, this clone is medium-sized. This chain joins TRBV6-1 and TRBJ2-5; D might be TRBD1 (5 bases). Germline CDR1 and CDR2: MNHNS and SASEGT. This CDR3 is 13 amino acids long. V was clipped by 6 bases and J by 2 bases, with 10 bases between them. CDR3 DNA: TGTGCCAGCAGGACAGAAACTCAAGAGACCCAGTACTTC. Amino acids: CASRTETQETQYF.

This clone was observed many times. V and J are TRBV7-6 and TRBJ2-2; 14 bases line up with TRBD2. The CDR3 loop spans 19 amino acids. V lost 1 base and J lost 3; bases outside the gene matches: 7. Germline V lookup: CDR1 SGHVS, CDR2 FNYEAQ. The DNA for the CDR3 is TGTGCCAGCAGCTTAGAATTGGGACTAGCGGGGGCCTACACCGGGGAGCTGTTTTTT. Its protein is CASSLELGLAGAYTGELFF.

The chain couples TRBV11-2 to TRBJ2-7; tentatively, D is TRBD2 (6 bases). In germline, CDR1 is SGHAT, CDR2 FQNNGV. Trimming took off 1 base at V and 0 bases at J, with 13 bases between the two ends. The CDR3 loop spans 16 amino acids. The CDR3 here is CASSLGTGTRSYEQYF. The CDR3 DNA is TGTGCCAGCAGCTTAGGGACCGGGACTCGCTCCTACGAGCAGTACTTC.

The chain couples TRBV28 to TRBJ1-1; D gene unclear. V was cut by 3 bases and J by 4 bases, with 15 bases left in between. The CDR3 totals 15 residues. The germline V gene has CDR1 MDHEN and CDR2 SYDVKM. CDR3 DNA: TGTGCCAGCAGTTTTATCGGTGGAGGGCTCACTGAAGCTTTCTTT. This sequence encodes CASSFIGGGLTEAFF.

The table lists this clone with many counts. The chain joins TRBV5-4 to TRBJ1-5; D is unclear. The CDR3 is 12 amino acids. The V gene lost 5 bases and the J gene lost 3 bases, with 6 bases spanning the gap. Germline V gives CDR1 SGHNT, CDR2 YYREEE (reference sequence). This CDR3 is CASRLDNQPQHF. In DNA, the CDR3 is TGTGCCAGCAGACTAGACAATCAGCCCCAGCATTTT.

This clone was seen only a few times. Just one base apart from a much larger clone, this may be a read error. Other DNA sequences from this sample encode an identical CDR3 as well. The chain carries TRBV3-1 and TRBJ2-3; 10 nucleotides agree with TRBD2. The germline V gene encodes CDR1 LGHDT and CDR2 YNNKEL (reference sequence). There are 16 residues in the CDR3. CDR3 DNA: TGTGCCAGCAGCCAAGCTAGCGGGGGCTACACAGATACGCAGTATTTC. Its protein product is CASSQASGGYTDTQYF.

This clone was detected a few times. The CDR3 coding sequence is TGTGCCAGCAGATTGGTGAACACTGAAGCTTTCTTT. It yields the protein CASRLVNTEAFF. The chain joins TRBV2 to TRBJ1-1; no clear D gene. V lost 6 bases, J lost 0 bases, and 5 bases lay in between. This CDR3 has 12 amino acids. CDR1 and CDR2 (germline): SNHLY, FYNNEI.

Many counts were recorded for this clone. This chain connects TRBV14 to TRBJ2-1; no reliable D call. Trimming took off 2 bases at V and 7 bases at J, with 6 bases between the two ends. The length of the CDR3 is 12 residues. CDR1 SGHDN and CDR2 FVKESK come from the germline V gene. The CDR3 reads CASSQYENEQFF. CDR3 coding DNA: TGTGCCAGCAGCCAATATGAGAATGAGCAGTTCTTC.